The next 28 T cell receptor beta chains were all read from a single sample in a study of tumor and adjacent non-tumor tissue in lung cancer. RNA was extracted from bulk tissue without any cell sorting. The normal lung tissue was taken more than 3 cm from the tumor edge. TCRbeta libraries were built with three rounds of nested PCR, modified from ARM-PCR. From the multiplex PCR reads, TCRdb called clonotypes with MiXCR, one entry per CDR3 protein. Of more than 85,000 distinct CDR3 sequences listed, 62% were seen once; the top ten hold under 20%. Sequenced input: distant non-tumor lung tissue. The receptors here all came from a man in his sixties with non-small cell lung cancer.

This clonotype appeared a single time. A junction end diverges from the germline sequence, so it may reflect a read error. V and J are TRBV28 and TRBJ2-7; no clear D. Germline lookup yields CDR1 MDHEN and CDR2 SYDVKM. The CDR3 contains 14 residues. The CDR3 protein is CVSKISGSSYEQYF. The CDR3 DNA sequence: TGTGTCAGCAAAATCAGTGGTAGCTCCTACGAACAGTACTTC.

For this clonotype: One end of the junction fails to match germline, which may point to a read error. In DNA, the CDR3 is TGCAGTGCTGGAGACCCCTACACCAGCGGGGACTACAATGAGCAGTTCTTC. Its protein is CSAGDPYTSGDYNEQFF. V and J are TRBV20-1 and TRBJ2-1; TRBD2 agrees at 7 bases. CDR3 length: 17 amino acids. Germline assignment: CDR1 DFQATT and CDR2 SNEGSKA (reference sequence).

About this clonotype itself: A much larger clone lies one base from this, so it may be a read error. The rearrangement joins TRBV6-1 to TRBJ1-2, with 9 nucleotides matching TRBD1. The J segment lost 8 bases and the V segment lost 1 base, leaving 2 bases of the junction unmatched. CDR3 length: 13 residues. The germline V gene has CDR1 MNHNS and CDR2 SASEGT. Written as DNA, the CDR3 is TGTGCCAGCAGTGAAGGGACAGGGGTCGGCTACACCTTC. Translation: CASSEGTGVGYTF.

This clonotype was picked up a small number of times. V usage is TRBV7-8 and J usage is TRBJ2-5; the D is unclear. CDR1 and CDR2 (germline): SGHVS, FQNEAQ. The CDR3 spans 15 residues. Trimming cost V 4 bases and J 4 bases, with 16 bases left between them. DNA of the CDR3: TGTGCCAGCAGCTCCCCGAATCGGGCCACAGAGACCCAGTACTTC. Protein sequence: CASSSPNRATETQYF. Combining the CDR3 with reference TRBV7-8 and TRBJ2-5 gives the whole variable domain GAGVSQSPRYKVAKRGQDVALRCDPISGHVSLFWYQQALGQGPEFLTYFQNEAQLDKSGLPSDRFFAERPEGSVSTLKIQRTQQEDSAVYLCASSSPNRATETQYFGPGTRLLVL.

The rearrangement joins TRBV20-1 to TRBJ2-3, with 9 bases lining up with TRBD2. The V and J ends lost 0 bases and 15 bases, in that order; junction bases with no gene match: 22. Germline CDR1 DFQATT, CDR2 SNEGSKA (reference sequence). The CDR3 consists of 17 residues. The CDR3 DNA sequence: TGCAGTGCTAGAGACGCCCGGACTAGCGAGAGGACAGATATGCAATATTTT. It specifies CSARDARTSERTDMQYF.

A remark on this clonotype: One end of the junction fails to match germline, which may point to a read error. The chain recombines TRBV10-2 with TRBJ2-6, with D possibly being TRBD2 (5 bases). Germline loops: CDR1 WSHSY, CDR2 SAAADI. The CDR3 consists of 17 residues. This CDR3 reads CAISGGSAISGANVLTF. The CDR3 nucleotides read TGCGCCATCAGTGGAGGAAGCGCAATCTCTGGGGCCAACGTCCTGACTTTC.

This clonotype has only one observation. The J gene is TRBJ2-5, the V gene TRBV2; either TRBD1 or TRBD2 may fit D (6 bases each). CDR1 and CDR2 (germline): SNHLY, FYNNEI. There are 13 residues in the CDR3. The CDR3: CASDWGAQETQYF. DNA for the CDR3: TGTGCTAGCGACTGGGGGGCCCAAGAGACCCAGTACTTC.

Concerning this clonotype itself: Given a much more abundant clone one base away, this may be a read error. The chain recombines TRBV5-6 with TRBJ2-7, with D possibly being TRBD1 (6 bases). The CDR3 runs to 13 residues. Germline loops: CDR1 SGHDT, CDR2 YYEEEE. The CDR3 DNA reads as TGTGCCAACAGCTACGGACAGTCGTACGAGCAGTACTTC. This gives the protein CANSYGQSYEQYF.

CDR3 DNA sequence: TGTGCCAGCAGCTTGGTCTCCGGGCTAGCGATCTACGAGCAGTACTTC. It codes for CASSLVSGLAIYEQYF. The chain links TRBV5-4 to TRBJ2-7; possible D gene TRBD2, 6 bases. V shed 0 bases and J shed 3 bases, with 16 bases lying between them. CDR1 and CDR2 from the germline V gene are SGHNT and YYREEE (reference sequence). This CDR3 is 16 amino acids long.

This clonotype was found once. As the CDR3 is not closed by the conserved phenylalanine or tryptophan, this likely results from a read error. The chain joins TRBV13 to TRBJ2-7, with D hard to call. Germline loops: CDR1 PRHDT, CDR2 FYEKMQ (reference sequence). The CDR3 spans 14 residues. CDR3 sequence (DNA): TGTGCCGGCAGCTTATTCGGACCCTCCTACGAGCAGTACTCC. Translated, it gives CAGSLFGPSYEQYS.

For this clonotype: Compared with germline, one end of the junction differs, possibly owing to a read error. The CDR3 region is CASSLKSSGGDTQYF. The CDR3 DNA reads as TGTGCCAGCAGCTTAAAATCTAGCGGAGGAGATACGCAATATTTT. The chain is built from TRBV11-3 and TRBJ2-3; 7 positions agree with TRBD2. Germline lookup yields CDR1 SGHNT and CDR2 YENEEA. The CDR3 spans 15 residues.

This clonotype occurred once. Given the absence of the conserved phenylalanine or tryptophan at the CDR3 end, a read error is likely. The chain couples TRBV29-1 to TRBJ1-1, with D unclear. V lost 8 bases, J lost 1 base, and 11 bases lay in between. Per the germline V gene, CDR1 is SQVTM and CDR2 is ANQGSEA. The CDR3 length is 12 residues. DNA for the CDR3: TGCAGCATTGTAGAAGGGAACACTGAAGCTTTCTCT. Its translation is CSIVEGNTEAFS.

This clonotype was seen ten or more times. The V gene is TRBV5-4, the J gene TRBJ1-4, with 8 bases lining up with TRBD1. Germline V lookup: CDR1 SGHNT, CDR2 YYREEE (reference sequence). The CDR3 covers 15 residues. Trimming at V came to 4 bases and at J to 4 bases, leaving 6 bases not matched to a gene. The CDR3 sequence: CASSEDRGYNEKLFF. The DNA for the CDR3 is TGTGCCAGCAGCGAAGACAGGGGATATAATGAAAAACTGTTTTTT.

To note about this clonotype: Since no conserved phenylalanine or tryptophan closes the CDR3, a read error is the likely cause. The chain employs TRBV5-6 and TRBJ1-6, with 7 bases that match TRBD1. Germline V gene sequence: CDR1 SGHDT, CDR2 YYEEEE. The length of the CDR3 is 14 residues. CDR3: CARSLESGGSPLHL. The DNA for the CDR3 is TGTGCCAGAAGCTTGGAATCAGGGGGATCACCCCTCCACCTT.

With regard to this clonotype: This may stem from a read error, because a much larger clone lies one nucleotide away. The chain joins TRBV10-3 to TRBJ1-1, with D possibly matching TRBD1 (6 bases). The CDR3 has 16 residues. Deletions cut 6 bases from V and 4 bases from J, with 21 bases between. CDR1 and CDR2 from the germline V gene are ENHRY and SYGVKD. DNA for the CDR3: TGTGCCATCAGCCCCCGGGGGGGCACCGTGGGCACTGAAGCTTTCTTT. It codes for CAISPRGGTVGTEAFF.

The CDR3 DNA sequence: TGTGCCAGCATGGGAGCGGGAGGGCAGAGTAAGCAGGGATACAATGAGCAGTTCTTC. Its translation is CASMGAGGQSKQGYNEQFF. The chain couples TRBV6-6 to TRBJ2-1, with 10 bases lining up with TRBD2. The junction had 19 bases not matched to a gene; V was cut back by 7 bases and J by 4 bases. This CDR3 is 19 amino acids long. Germline V gene sequence: CDR1 MNHNY, CDR2 SVGAGI (reference sequence).

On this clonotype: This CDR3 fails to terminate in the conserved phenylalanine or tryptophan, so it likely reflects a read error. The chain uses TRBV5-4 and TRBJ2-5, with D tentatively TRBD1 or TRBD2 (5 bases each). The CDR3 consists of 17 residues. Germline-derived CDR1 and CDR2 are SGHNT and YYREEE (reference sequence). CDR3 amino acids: CVSSLEVPGGRAETQYI. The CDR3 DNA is TGTGTCAGCAGCTTGGAGGTCCCCGGCGGCAGGGCAGAGACACAGTACATC.

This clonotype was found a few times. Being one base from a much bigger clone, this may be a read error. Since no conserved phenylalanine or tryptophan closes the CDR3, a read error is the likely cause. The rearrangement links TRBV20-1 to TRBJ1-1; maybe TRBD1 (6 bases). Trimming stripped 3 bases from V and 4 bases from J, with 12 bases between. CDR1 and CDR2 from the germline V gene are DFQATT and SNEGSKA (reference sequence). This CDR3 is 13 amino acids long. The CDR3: CSASLGGATEAFY. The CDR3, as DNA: TGCAGTGCTAGTCTGGGGGGGGCCACTGAAGCTTTCTAT.

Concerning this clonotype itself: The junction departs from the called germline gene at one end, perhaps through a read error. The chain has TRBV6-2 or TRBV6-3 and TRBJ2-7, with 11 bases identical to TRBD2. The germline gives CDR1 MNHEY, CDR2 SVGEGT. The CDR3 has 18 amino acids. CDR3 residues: CASSPGTGGTSGRYKQYF. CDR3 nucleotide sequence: TGTGCCAGCAGTCCAGGGACAGGTGGGACTAGCGGCCGCTACAAGCAGTACTTC.

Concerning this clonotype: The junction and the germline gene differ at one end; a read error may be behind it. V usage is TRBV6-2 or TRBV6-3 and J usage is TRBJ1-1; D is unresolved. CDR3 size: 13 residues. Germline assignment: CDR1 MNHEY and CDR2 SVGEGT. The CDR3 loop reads CVSRWGSNTEAFF. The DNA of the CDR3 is TGTGTCAGCAGATGGGGATCGAACACTGAAGCTTTCTTT.

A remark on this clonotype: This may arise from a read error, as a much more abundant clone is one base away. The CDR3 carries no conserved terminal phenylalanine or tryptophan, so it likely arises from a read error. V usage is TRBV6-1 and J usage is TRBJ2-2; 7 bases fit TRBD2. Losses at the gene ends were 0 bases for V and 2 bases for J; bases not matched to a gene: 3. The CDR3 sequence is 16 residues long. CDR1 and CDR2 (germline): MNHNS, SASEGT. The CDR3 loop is CASSEAGGKNTGELFS. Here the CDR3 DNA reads TGTGCCAGCAGTGAAGCGGGGGGGAAAAACACCGGGGAGCTGTTTTCT.

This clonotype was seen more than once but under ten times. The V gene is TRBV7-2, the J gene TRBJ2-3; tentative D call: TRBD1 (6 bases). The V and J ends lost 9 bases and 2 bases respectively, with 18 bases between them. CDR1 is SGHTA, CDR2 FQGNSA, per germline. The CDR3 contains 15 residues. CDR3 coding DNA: TGTGCCAGTAGCACCGACAGGTTTTACACAGATACGCAGTATTTT. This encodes CASSTDRFYTDTQYF.

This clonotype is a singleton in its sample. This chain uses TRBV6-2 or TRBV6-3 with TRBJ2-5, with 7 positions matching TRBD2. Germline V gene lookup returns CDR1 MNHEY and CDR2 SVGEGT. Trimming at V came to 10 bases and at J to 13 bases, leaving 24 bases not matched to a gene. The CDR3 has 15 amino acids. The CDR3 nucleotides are TGTGCCAACAGAGCGGCGCGGGAGTCGCGAGAGATCCTGTACTTC. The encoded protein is CANRAARESREILYF.

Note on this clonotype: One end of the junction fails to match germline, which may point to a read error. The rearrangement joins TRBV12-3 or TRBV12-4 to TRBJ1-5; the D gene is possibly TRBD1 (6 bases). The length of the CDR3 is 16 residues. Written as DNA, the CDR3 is TGTGCCAGCAGCCGAGGGGGGAGGGCAGGGAATCAGCCACAGCATTTT. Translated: CASSRGGRAGNQPQHF.

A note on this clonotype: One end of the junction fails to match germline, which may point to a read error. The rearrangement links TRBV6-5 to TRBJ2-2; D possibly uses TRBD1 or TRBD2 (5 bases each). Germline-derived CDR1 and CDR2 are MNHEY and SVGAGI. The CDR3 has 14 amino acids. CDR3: CASSSGANNGELFF. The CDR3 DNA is TGTGCCAGCAGCTCCGGGGCGAACAACGGGGAGCTGTTTTTT.

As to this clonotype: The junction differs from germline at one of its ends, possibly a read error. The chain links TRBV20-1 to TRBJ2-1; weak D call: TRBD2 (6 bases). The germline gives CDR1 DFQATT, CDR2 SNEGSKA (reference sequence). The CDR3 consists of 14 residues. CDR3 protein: CSARDLAHYDEQYF. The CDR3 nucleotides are TGCAGTGCTAGAGACCTAGCGCACTACGATGAGCAGTATTTC.

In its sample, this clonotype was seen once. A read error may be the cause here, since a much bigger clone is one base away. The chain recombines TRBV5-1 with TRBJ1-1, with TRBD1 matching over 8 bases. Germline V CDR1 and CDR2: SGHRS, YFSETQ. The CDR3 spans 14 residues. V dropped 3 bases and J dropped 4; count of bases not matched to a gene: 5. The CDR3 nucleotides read TGCGCCAGCAGCTCGGGACAGGCGGGCACTGAAGCTTTCTTT. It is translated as CASSSGQAGTEAFF.

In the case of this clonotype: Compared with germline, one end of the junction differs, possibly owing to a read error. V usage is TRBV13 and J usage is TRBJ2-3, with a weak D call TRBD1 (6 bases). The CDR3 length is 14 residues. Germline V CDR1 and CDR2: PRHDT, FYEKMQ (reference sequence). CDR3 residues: CAGSLGTLVDTQYF. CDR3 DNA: TGTGCCGGCAGCCTCGGGACATTGGTGGATACGCAATATTTT.